The 2 T cell receptor beta chains below were found in one sample sequenced in a study of OX40 agonist ivuxolimab in advanced cancers. The repertoire was sequenced with immunoSEQ multiplex PCR; TCRdb's copy has only in-frame clones and lacks some. The table records 35,000 to 40,000 clones, more than 75% of them present only once. The input for sequencing was CD4+ or CD8+ T cells sorted from blood, taken in a trial of the OX40 agonist ivuxolimab. Every receptor here comes from an adult with an advanced solid tumor such as melanoma, head and neck, liver or kidney cancer.

V gene TRBV5-8 combines with J gene TRBJ2-7; D remains unclear. Trimming took 1 base from V and 3 from J, leaving 5 bases between them. CDR1 SGHTS and CDR2 YDEGEE come from the germline V gene. The CDR3 has 12 amino acids. The DNA of the CDR3 is TGTGCCAGCAGCTTGCCAGGCTACGAGCAGTACTTC. Its translation: CASSLPGYEQYF.

V is TRBV19 and J is TRBJ2-5; the match to TRBD1 covers 7 bases. V trimming: 7 bases; J trimming: 1 base; junction bases outside the gene matches: 3. The germline V gene encodes CDR1 LNHDA and CDR2 SQIVND (reference sequence). The CDR3 sequence is 13 residues long. CDR3 coding DNA: TGTGCCAGTAAGAGGGACAGCCAAGAGACCCAGTACTTC. As protein: CASKRDSQETQYF. Supplemented by reference TRBV19 and TRBJ2-5, the full variable domain reads DGGITQSPKYLFRKEGQNVTLSCEQNLNHDAMYWYRQDPGQGLRLIYYSQIVNDFQKGDIAEGYSVSREKKESFPLTVTSAQKNPTAFYLCASKRDSQETQYFGPGTRLLVL.